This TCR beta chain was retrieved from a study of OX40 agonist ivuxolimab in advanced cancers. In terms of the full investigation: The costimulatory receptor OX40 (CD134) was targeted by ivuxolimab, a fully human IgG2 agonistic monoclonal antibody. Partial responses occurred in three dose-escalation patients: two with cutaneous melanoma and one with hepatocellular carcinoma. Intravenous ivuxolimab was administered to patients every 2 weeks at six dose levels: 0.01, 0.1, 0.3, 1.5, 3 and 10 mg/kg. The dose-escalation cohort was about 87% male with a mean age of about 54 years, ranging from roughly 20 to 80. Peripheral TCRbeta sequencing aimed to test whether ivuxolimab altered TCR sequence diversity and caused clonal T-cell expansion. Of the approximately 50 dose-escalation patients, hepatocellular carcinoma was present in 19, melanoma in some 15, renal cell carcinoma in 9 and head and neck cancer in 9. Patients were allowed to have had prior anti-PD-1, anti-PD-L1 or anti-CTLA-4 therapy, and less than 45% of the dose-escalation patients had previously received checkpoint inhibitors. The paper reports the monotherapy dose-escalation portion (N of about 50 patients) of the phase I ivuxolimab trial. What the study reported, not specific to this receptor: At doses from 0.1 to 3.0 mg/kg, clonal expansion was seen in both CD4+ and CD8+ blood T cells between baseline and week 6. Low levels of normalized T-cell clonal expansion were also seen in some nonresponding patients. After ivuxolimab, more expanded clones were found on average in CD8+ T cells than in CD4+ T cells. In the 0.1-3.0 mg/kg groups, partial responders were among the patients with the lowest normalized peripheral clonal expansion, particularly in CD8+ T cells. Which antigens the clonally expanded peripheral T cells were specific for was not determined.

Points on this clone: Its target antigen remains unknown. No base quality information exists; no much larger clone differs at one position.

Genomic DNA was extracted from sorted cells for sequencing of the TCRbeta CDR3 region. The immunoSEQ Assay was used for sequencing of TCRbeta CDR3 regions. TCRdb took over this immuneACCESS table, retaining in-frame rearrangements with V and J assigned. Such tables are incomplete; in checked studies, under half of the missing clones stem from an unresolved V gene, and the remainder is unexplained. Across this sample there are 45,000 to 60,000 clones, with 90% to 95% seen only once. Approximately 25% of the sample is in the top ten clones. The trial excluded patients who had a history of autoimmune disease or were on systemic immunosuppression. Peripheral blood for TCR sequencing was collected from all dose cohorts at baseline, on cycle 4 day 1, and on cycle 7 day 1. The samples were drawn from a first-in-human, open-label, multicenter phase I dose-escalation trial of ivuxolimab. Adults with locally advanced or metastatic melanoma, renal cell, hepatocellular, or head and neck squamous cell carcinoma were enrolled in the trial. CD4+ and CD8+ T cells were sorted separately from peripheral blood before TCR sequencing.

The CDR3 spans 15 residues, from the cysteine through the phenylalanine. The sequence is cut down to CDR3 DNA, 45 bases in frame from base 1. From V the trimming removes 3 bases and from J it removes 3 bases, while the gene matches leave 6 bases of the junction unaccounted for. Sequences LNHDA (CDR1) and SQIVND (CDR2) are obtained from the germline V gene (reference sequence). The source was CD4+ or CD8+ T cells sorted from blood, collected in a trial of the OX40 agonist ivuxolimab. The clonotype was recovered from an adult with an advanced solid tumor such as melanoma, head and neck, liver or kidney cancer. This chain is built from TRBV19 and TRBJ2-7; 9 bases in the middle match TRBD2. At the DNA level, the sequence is TGTGCCAGTAGTATGACTAGCGGAGGATACTACGAGCAGTACTTC. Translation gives CASSMTSGGYYEQYF.